This TCR beta chain was sequenced during a study of blood T cells in healthy people across ages. General study points: TCR beta diversity was tightly associated with the proportion of naive T cells.

Germline V gene data show CDR1 as MNHNS and CDR2 as SASEGT. V lost 8 bases, J lost 2 bases, and 12 bases lay in between. This CDR3 has 13 amino acids. A second roughly 6 to 12 cycle PCR used barcoded and J-beta primers. Every individual sample yielded 2.5 million or more paired-end reads (each containing CDR3). TCRdb used MiXCR to reprocess the 5' RACE reads, holding one entry per CDR3 protein. This table has approximately 810,000 distinct CDR3 sequences, roughly 40% appearing once. In the case of this clonotype: No antigen is known for it.

Sequencing was done on a sample of blood. V and J are TRBV6-1 and TRBJ1-2; D gene uncertain. The sequence was collected from a man aged 18-30 years in good health. This chain's CDR3 is CASERVGNYGYTF. The CDR3 nucleotides are TGTGCCAGCGAGAGGGTGGGGAACTATGGCTACACCTTC.